This T cell receptor beta chain was profiled in a study of molecular identifiers for immune sequencing clone quantification. TCRdb re-derived calls from the PCR reads in MiXCR, one entry per CDR3 protein. This sample has about 300,000 distinct CDR3 sequences, with about 22% found just once. Trimming removed 4 bases at V and 1 base at J, with 8 bases between. CDR3 length: 13 amino acids. Sequencing used naive CD8+ T cells from blood, with Jurkat cell RNA spiked in. Subset meaning: FACS-sorted CD8+CD4-CCR7+CD45RA+ naive T cells. The TCR originated in a human donor in good health. Some libraries in this study had Jurkat cell RNA spiked in. The chain is built from TRBV12-3 or TRBV12-4 and TRBJ2-7; D is perhaps TRBD2 (5 bases). This CDR3 reads CASSSTISYEQYF. In DNA, the CDR3 is TGTGCCAGCAGTTCGACTATATCCTACGAGCAGTACTTC.